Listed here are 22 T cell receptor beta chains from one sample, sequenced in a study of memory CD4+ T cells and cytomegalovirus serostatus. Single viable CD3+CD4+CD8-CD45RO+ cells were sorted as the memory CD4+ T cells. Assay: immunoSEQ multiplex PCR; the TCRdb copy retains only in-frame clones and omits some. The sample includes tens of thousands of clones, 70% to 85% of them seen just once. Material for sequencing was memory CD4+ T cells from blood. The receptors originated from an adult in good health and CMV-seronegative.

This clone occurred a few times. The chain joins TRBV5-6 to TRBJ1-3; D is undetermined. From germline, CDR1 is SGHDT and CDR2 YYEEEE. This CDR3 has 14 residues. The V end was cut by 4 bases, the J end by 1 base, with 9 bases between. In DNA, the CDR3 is TGTGCCAGCAGCAAGGACCCTTCTGGAAACACCATATATTTT. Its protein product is CASSKDPSGNTIYF.

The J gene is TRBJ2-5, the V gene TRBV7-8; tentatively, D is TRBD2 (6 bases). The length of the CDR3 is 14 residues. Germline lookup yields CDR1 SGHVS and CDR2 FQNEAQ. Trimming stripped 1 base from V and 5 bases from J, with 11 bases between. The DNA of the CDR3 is TGTGCCAGCAGCTTAGTCCCTGCGGGGGAGACCCAGTACTTC. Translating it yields CASSLVPAGETQYF. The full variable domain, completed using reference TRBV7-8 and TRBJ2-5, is GAGVSQSPRYKVAKRGQDVALRCDPISGHVSLFWYQQALGQGPEFLTYFQNEAQLDKSGLPSDRFFAERPEGSVSTLKIQRTQQEDSAVYLCASSLVPAGETQYFGPGTRLLVL.

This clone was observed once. CDR3 nucleotides: TGCGCCAGCAGCGCCTTAGCGGGCTGGCAGACCCAGTACTTC. Residues: CASSALAGWQTQYF. The V and J genes are TRBV5-1 and TRBJ2-5; 7 positions agree with TRBD2. Germline assignment: CDR1 SGHRS and CDR2 YFSETQ. Trimming cost V 4 bases and J 6 bases; bases outside gene matches: 9. The CDR3 loop spans 14 amino acids.

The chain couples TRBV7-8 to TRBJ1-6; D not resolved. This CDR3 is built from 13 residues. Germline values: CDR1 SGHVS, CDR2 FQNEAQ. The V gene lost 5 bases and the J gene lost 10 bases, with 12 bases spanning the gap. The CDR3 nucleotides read TGTGCCAGCAGCCTAGACGACATCTCACCCCTCCACTTT. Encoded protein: CASSLDDISPLHF. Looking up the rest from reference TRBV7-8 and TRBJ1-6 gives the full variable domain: GAGVSQSPRYKVAKRGQDVALRCDPISGHVSLFWYQQALGQGPEFLTYFQNEAQLDKSGLPSDRFFAERPEGSVSTLKIQRTQQEDSAVYLCASSLDDISPLHFGNGTRLTVT.

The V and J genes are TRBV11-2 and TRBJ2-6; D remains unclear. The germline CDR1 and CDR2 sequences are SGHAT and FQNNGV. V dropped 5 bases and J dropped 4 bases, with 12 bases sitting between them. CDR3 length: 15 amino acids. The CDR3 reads CASSIRLPGANVLTF. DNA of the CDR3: TGTGCCAGCAGCATCAGGCTTCCCGGGGCCAACGTCCTGACTTTC.

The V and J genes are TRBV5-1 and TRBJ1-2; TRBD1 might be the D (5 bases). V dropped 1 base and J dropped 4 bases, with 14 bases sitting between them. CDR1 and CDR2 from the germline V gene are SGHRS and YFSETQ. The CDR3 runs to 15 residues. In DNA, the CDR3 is TGCGCCAGCAGCTTGAGCGGGGCAGGGAGCTATGGCTACACCTTC. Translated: CASSLSGAGSYGYTF.

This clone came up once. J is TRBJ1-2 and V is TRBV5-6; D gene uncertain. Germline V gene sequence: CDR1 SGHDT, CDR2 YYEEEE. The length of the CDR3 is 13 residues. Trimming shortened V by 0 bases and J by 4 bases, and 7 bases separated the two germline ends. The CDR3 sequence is CASSLETSYGYTF. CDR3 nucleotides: TGTGCCAGCAGCTTGGAAACAAGCTATGGCTACACCTTC.

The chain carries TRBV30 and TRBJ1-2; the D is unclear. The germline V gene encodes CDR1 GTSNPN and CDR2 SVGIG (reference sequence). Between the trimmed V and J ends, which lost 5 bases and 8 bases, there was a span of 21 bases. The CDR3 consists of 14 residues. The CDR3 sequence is CAWPQDPKTRGYTF. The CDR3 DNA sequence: TGTGCCTGGCCCCAGGACCCCAAAACACGAGGCTACACCTTC.

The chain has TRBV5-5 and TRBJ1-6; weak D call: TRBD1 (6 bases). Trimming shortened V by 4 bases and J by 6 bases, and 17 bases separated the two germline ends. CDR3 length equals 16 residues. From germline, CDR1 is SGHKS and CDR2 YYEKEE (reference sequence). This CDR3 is CASSKGTIGGNSPLHF. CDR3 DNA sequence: TGTGCCAGCAGCAAAGGGACAATCGGAGGTAATTCACCCCTCCACTTT. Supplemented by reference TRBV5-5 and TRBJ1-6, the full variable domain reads DAGVTQSPTHLIKTRGQQVTLRCSPISGHKSVSWYQQVLGQGPQFIFQYYEKEERGRGNFPDRFSARQFPNYSSELNVNALLLGDSALYLCASSKGTIGGNSPLHFGNGTRLTVT.

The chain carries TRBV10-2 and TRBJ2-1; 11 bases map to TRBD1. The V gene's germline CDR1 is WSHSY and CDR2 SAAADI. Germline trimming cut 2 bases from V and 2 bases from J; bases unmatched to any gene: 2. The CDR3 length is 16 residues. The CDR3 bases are TGCGCCAGCAGTGAGCTGGGACAGGGGGCCTACAATGAGCAGTTCTTC. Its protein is CASSELGQGAYNEQFF.

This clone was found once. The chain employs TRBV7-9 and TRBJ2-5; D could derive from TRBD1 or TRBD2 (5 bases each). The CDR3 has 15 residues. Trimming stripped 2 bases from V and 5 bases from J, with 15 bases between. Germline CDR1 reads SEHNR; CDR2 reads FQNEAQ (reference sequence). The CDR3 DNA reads TGTGCCAGCAGCTTATGGGTGGGGGTCCGGGAGACCCAGTACTTC. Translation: CASSLWVGVRETQYF.

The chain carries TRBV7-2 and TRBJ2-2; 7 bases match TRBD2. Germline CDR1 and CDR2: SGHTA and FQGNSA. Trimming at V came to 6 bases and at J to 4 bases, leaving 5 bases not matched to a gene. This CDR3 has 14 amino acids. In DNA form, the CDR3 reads TGTGCCAGCAGTCGAACGGGGGGCACCGGGGAGCTGTTTTTT. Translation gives CASSRTGGTGELFF.

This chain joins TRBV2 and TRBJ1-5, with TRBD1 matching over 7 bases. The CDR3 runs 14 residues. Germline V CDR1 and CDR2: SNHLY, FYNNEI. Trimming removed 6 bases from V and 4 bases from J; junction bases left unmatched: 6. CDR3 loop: CASRSTGQNQPQHF. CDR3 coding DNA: TGTGCCAGCAGATCGACAGGGCAGAATCAGCCCCAGCATTTT.

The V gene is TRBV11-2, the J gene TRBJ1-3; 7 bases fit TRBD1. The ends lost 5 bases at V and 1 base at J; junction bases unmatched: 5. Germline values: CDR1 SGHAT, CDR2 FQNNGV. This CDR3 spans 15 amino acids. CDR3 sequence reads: CASSPRTGSGNTIYF. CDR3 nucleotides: TGTGCCAGCAGCCCGCGGACAGGATCTGGAAACACCATATATTTT.

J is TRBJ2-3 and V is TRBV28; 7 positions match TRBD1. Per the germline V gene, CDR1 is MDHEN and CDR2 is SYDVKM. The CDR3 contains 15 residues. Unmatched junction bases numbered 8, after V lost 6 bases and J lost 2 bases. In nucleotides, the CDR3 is TGTGCCAGCAGCTACGTGACAGGGAACACAGATACGCAGTATTTT. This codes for CASSYVTGNTDTQYF.

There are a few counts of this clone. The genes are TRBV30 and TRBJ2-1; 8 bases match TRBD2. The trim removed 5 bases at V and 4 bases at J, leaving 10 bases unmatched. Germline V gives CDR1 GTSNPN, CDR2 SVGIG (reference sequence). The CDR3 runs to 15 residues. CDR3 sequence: CAWARGSGVYNEQFF. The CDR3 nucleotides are TGTGCCTGGGCCAGGGGTAGCGGGGTTTACAATGAGCAGTTCTTC.

DNA for the CDR3: TGCGCCAGCGCTATGTCCCTTAAGACTGAAGCTTTCTTT. This codes for CASAMSLKTEAFF. This chain connects TRBV5-1 to TRBJ1-1; D call uncertain. This CDR3 is 13 amino acids long. V dropped 7 bases and J dropped 5 bases, with 15 bases sitting between them. Germline lookup yields CDR1 SGHRS and CDR2 YFSETQ.

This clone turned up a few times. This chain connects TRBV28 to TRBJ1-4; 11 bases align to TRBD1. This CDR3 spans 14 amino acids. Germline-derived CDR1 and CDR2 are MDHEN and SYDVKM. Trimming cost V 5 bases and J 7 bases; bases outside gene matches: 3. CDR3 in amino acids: CASSRDRGFEKLFF. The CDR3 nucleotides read TGTGCCAGCAGTAGGGACAGGGGGTTTGAAAAACTGTTTTTT.

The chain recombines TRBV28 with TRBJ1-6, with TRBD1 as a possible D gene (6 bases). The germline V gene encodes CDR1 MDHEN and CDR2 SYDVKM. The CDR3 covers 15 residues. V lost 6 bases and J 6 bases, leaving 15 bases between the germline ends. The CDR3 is CASRPMWGANSPLHF. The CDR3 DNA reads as TGTGCCAGCAGACCGATGTGGGGGGCTAATTCACCCCTCCACTTT.

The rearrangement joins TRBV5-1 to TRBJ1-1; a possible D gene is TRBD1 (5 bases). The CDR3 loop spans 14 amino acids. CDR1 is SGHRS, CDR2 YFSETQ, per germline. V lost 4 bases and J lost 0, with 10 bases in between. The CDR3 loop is CASSPGRLNTEAFF. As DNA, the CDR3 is TGCGCCAGCAGCCCGGGACGGTTGAACACTGAAGCTTTCTTT.

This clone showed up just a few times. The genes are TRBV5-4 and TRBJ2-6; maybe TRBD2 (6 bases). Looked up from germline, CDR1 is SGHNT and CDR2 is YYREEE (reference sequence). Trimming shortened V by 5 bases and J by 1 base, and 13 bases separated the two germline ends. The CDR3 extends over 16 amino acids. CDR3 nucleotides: TGTGCCAGCAGATCCCTGGGGGGATCTGGGGCCAACGTCCTGACTTTC. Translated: CASRSLGGSGANVLTF.

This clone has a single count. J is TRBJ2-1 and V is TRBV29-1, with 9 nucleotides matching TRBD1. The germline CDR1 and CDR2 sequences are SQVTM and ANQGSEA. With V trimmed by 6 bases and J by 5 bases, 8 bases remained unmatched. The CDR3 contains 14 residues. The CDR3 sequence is CSVSGTGINNEQFF. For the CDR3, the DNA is TGCAGCGTCTCCGGGACAGGGATTAACAATGAGCAGTTCTTC.